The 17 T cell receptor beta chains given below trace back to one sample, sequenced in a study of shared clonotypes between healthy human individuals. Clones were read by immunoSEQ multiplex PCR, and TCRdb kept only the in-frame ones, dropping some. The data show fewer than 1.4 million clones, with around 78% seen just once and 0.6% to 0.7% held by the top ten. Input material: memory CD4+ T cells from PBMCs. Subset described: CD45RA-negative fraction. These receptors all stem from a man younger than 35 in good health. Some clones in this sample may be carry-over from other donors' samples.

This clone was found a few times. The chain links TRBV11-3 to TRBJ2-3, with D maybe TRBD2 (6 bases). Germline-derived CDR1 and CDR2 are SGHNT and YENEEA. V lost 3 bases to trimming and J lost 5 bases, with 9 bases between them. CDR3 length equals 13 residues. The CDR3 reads CASSFRREDTQYF. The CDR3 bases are TGTGCCAGCAGCTTTAGGCGGGAAGATACGCAGTATTTT. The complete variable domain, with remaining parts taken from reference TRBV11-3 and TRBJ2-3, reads EAGVVQSPRYKIIEKKQPVAFWCNPISGHNTLYWYLQNLGQGPELLIRYENEEAVDDSQLPKDRFSAERLKGVDSTLKIQPAELGDSAVYLCASSFRREDTQYFGPGTRLTVL.

CDR3 nucleotides: TGTGCCAGTAGCCATCGGACGGTCCCCCTGAATCAGCCCCAGCATTTT. Its protein is CASSHRTVPLNQPQHF. The chain carries TRBV19 and TRBJ1-5; no reliable D call. CDR1 is LNHDA, CDR2 SQIVND, per germline (reference sequence). This CDR3 contains 16 residues. Trimming shortened V by 6 bases and J by 4 bases, and 19 bases separated the two germline ends.

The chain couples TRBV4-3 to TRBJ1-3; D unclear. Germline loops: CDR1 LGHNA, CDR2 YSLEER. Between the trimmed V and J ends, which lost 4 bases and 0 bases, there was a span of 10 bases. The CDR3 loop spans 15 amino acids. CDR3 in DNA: TGCGCCAGCAGCCTTACTCTCGTCTCTGGAAACACCATATATTTT. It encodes CASSLTLVSGNTIYF.

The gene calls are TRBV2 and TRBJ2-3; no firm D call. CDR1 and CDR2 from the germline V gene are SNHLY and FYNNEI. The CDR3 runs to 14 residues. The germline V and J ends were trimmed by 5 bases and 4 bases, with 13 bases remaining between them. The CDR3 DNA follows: TGTGCCAGCAGTCAAGAGCCGGGTTCAGATACGCAGTATTTT. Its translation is CASSQEPGSDTQYF.

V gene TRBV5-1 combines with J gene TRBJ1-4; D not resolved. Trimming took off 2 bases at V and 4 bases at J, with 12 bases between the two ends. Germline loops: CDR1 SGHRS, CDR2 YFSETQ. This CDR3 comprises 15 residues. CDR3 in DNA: TGCGCCAGCAGCTTTGGTCACGCTGGTAATGAAAAACTGTTTTTT. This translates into CASSFGHAGNEKLFF.

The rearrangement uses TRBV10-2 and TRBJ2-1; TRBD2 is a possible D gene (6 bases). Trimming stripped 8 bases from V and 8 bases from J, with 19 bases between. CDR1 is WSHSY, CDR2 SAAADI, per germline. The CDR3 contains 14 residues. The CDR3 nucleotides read TGCGCCAGCCGACCGGGGCTAGCGATGCATGAGCAGTTCTTC. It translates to CASRPGLAMHEQFF.

The CDR3 here is CAWRGKGREGRETQYF. The CDR3 bases are TGTGCCTGGAGAGGGAAGGGGCGGGAGGGTAGAGAGACCCAGTACTTC. This chain uses TRBV30 with TRBJ2-5; 9 bases are shared with TRBD2. Germline V gene data show CDR1 as GTSNPN and CDR2 as SVGIG (reference sequence). The trim removed 3 bases at V and 4 bases at J, leaving 12 bases unmatched. This CDR3 spans 16 amino acids. Combining the CDR3 with reference TRBV30 and TRBJ2-5 gives the whole variable domain SQTIHQWPATLVQPVGSPLSLECTVEGTSNPNLYWYRQAAGRGLQLLFYSVGIGQISSEVPQNLSASRPQDRQFILSSKKLLLSDSGFYLCAWRGKGREGRETQYFGPGTRLLVL.

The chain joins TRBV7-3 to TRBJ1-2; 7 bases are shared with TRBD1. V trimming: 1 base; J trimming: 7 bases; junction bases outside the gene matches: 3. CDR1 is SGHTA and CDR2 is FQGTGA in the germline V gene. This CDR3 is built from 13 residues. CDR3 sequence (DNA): TGTGCCAGCAGCTTAAGACAGGGTGCTGGCTACACCTTC. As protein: CASSLRQGAGYTF.

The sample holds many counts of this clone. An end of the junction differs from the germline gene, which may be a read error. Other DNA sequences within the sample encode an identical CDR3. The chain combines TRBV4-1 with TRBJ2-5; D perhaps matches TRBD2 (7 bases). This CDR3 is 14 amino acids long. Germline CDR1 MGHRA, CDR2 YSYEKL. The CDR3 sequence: CGSSQDGGAETQYF. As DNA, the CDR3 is TGCGGCAGCAGCCAAGATGGGGGGGCGGAGACCCAGTACTTC.

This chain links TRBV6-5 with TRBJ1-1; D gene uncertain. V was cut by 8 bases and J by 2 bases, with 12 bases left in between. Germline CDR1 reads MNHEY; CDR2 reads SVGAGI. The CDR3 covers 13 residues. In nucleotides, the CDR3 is TGTGCCAGCCGATTTAAAGGCAACACTGAAGCTTTCTTT. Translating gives CASRFKGNTEAFF.

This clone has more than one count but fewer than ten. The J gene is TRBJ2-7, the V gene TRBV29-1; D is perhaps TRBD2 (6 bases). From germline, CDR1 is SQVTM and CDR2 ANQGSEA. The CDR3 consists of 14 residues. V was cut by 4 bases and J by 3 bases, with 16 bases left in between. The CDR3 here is CSVAISGEGYEQYF. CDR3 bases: TGCAGCGTTGCCATATCGGGAGAAGGCTACGAGCAGTACTTC.

DNA for the CDR3: TGCAGCGTCAGGGGCGTTATATCCTACAATGAGCAGTTCTTC. It codes for CSVRGVISYNEQFF. This sequence joins TRBV29-1 and TRBJ2-1; possible D gene TRBD1, 6 bases. V dropped 6 bases and J dropped 1 base, with 13 bases sitting between them. Germline V lookup: CDR1 SQVTM, CDR2 ANQGSEA. The length of the CDR3 is 14 residues.

In nucleotides, the CDR3 is TGTGCCAGCAGCGCAAGGACTAACAGCTACGAGCAGTACTTC. Protein sequence: CASSARTNSYEQYF. V is TRBV9 and J is TRBJ2-7, with D possibly TRBD2 on 6 matching bases. The CDR3 spans 14 residues. CDR1 is SGDLS, CDR2 YYNGEE, per germline. The V gene lost 3 bases and the J gene lost 3 bases, with 13 bases spanning the gap.

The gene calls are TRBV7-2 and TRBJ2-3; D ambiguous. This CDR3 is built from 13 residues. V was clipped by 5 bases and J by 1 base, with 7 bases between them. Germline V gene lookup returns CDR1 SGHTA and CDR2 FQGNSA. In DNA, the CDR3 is TGTGCCAGCAGCCCCATCGGCACAGATACGCAGTATTTT. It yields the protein CASSPIGTDTQYF. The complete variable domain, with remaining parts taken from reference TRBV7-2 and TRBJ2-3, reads GAGVSQSPSNKVTEKGKDVELRCDPISGHTALYWYRQSLGQGLEFLIYFQGNSAPDKSGLPSDRFSAERTGGSVSTLTIQRTQQEDSAVYLCASSPIGTDTQYFGPGTRLTVL.

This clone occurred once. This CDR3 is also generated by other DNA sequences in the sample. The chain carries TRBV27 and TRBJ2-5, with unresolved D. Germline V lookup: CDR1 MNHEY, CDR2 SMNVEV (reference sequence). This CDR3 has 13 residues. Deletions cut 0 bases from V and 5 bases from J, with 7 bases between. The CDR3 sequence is CASSLSGGETQYF. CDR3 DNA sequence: TGTGCCAGCAGTTTATCAGGCGGCGAGACCCAGTACTTC.

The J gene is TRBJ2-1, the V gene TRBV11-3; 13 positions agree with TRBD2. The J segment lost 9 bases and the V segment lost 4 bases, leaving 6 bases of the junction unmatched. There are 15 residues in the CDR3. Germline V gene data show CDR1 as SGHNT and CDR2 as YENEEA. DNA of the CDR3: TGTGCCAGCAGCTCCGGGACTAGCGGGATCGGTGAGCAGTTCTTC. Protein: CASSSGTSGIGEQFF.

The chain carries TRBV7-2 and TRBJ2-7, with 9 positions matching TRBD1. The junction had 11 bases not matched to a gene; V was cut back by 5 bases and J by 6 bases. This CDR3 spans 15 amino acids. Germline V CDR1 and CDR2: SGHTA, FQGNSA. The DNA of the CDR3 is TGTGCCAGCAGCCGCCTGGGACAGGGCCCGAGCGAGCAGTACTTC. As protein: CASSRLGQGPSEQYF.